This T cell receptor (beta chain) is from a study of blood T cell repertoires in COVID-19. Profiling relied on immunoSEQ multiplex PCR, and the TCRdb table lists in-frame clones only, not all of them. The data show about 160,000 clones, 80% seen once. The CDR3 runs to 18 residues. Germline loops: CDR1 SGHAT, CDR2 FQNNGV. The V and J ends lost 2 bases and 0 bases respectively, with 17 bases between them. This clone was seen once. Two negative PCRs, clearance, or symptom resolution characterized the recovered Cohort 3 donors. Sequenced input: PBMCs or T cells enriched from blood (not recorded which). The source of this sequence is a woman aged 60-75 years who had recovered from COVID-19. This chain connects TRBV11-2 to TRBJ1-5; D unresolved. DNA for the CDR3: TGTGCCAGCAGCTTATTACAGCCCCGCCTGTATAGCAATCAGCCCCAGCATTTT. This translates into CASSLLQPRLYSNQPQHF.